The sequence of this T cell receptor (beta chain) was determined in a study of CD8+ T cells in alopecia areata. On the study more broadly: Each of the treated patients was given oral tofacitinib, 5 to 10 mg twice daily, for moderate-to-severe alopecia areata.

The treatment denotes: oral pan-JAK inhibitor, 5-10 mg twice daily. Study results and caveats: Lesional scalp, especially alopecia totalis/universalis, showed higher clonality than normal scalp.

Details on this clone: Its specificity is not known.

Once RNA had been extracted, it was reverse transcribed into cDNA to act as the sequencing template. The table came from immunoSEQ multiplex PCR; TCRdb's copy has only in-frame clones and leaves some out. The top ten clones hold 16% of a sample with fewer than 200,000 clones, 58% of them seen once. This CDR3 is built from 14 residues. The V gene's germline CDR1 is SQVTM and CDR2 ANQGSEA. Trimming cost V 6 bases and J 4 bases; bases outside gene matches: 8. Sequenced material: CD4+ T cells sorted from blood, taken at approximately week 61, from a patient treated with tofacitinib. This chain uses TRBV29-1 with TRBJ2-2, with 7 nucleotides matching TRBD1. The receptor's source is a human donor with alopecia areata. The CDR3 bases are TGCAGCGTCAACAGGGGAGTGGGCACCGGGGAGCTGTTTTTT. Its protein product is CSVNRGVGTGELFF.